Given below is one TCR beta chain in context. These data come from a study of blood T cell repertoires in COVID-19. The study drew participants aged roughly 18 to 95 years from around 24 US areas. Participants reported their clinical history, and cohort assignment relied on those reports. Recovered status applied to Cohort 3 donors who had two consecutive negative PCRs. It also applied to those with clearance or with symptom resolution. Authors' data handling: Counts of nucleated cells, estimated from reference gene primer amplification, were obtained. Measured with immunoSEQ multiplex PCR; TCRdb has only the in-frame clones, and not every one. Clone size and the V and J calls come from that table; the DNA yielded D and trimming. The table has 280,000 or so clones, over 75% seen once. Germline lookup yields CDR1 LNHDA and CDR2 SQIVND (reference sequence). After removal of 2 bases from V and 1 base from J, the junction contained 5 bases not matched to a gene. There are 16 residues in the CDR3.

The TCR sequence derives from a young man who had recovered from COVID-19. Sequencing input: PBMCs or T cells enriched from blood (not recorded which). The J gene is TRBJ2-1, the V gene TRBV19, with 7 bases aligning to TRBD2. CDR3 coding DNA: TGTGCCAGTAGTATATCTCGGGGGGTATCCTACAATGAGCAGTTCTTC. Its translation: CASSISRGVSYNEQFF.